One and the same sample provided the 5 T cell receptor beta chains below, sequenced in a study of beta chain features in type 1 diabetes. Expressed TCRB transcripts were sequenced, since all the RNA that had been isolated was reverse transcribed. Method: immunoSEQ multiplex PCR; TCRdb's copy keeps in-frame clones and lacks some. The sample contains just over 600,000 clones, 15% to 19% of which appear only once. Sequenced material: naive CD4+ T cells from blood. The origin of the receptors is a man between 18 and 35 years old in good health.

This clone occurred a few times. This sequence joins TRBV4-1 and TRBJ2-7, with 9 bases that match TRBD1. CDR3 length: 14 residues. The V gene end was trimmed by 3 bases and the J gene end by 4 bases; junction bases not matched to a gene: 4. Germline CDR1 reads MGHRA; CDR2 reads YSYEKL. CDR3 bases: TGCGCCAGCAGCCAGGACAGGGGACGGTACGAGCAGTACTTC. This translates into CASSQDRGRYEQYF.

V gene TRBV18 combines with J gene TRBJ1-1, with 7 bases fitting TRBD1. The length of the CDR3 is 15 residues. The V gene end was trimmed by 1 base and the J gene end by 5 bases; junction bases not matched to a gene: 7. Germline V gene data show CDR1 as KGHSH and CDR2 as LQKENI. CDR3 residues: CASSPLRDSRTEAFF. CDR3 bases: TGTGCCAGCTCACCACTCCGGGACAGTCGGACTGAAGCTTTCTTT.

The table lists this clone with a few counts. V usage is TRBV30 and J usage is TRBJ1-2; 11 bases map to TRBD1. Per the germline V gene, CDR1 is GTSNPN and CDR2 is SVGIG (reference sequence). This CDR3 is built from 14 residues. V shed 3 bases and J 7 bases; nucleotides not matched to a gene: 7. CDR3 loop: CAWRRDRGTGGYTF. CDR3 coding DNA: TGTGCCTGGAGAAGGGACAGGGGGACGGGTGGCTACACCTTC.

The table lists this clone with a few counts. CDR3 nucleotide sequence: TGTGCCAGCAGTGAACGACGCGGGGCCTCAGATACGCAGTATTTT. Its protein is CASSERRGASDTQYF. J is TRBJ2-3 and V is TRBV6-1, with D possibly matching TRBD2 (6 bases). Germline assignment: CDR1 MNHNS and CDR2 SASEGT. Between the trimmed V and J ends, which lost 2 bases and 4 bases, there was a span of 13 bases. The CDR3 length is 15 residues.

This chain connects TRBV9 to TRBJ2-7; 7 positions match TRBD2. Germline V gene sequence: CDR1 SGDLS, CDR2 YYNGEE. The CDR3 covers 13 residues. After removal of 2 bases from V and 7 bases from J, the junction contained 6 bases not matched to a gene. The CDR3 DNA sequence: TGTGCCAGCAGCGTGACGGGGGGTCGGGAGCAGTACTTC. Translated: CASSVTGGREQYF.